Sequencing of this T cell receptor beta chain was carried out in a study of T cell repertoires in cytomegalovirus infection. Study-wide context: Through public TCR beta signatures, both CMV infection and matching HLA type were indicated.

The length of the CDR3 is 13 residues. Germline V gene data show CDR1 as MNHNY and CDR2 as SVGAGI (reference sequence). V dropped 10 bases and J dropped 8 bases, with 20 bases sitting between them. This clonotype has only a few counts. Its target is not known. Whole-study findings and limits: Within the response measured ex vivo, HLA-C-restricted CMV-specific TCR beta clonotypes were dominant. People with CMV and the relevant HLA were identified by cumulative public TCR beta family frequency.

MiXCR was run by TCRdb on the reads, yielding one entry per CDR3 protein. The data show roughly 130,000 distinct CDR3 sequences, with more than 20% seen just once and 30% to 40% held by the top ten. The sample taken for sequencing was PBMCs, sequenced either directly or after in vitro stimulation (not recorded which). The chain joins TRBV6-6 to TRBJ1-2, with D possibly TRBD1 on 5 matching bases. This receptor was identified in a human donor in good health (CMV status not recorded). Some clones in this sample may be carry-over from other donors' samples. CDR3 in amino acids: CATPEGASKGYTF. CDR3 in DNA: TGTGCCACCCCGGAAGGGGCTTCTAAGGGCTACACCTTC.